This is a list of T cell receptor beta chains from one sample in a study of CD8 T cells in ankylosing spondylitis. In TCRdb, the 5' RACE reads were re-called with MiXCR into one record per CDR3 protein. The data contain 400,000 or so distinct CDR3 sequences, roughly 25% of them seen just once; the ten biggest clones take up roughly 0.8%. The sequenced material came from blood, either unsorted or a sorted T cell fraction (not recorded which). Receptor source: a male donor with ankylosing spondylitis. Both conserved end residues are part of each CDR3. D genes are given only for firm matches. Clone size appears in some rows only: once, few, many, or a class for an expanded clone.

d_gene: TRBD1
abundance: few
j_gene: TRBJ1-1
v_gene: TRBV20-1
CDR3nt: TGCAGTGCTCCCGACATCAGGGGGACTGAAGCTTTCTTT
CDR3aa: CSAPDIRGTEAFF

d_gene: .
abundance: .
j_gene: TRBJ2-1
v_gene: TRBV29-1
CDR3nt: TGCAGCGGGACAGTGGTGATAGGAGAGCAGTTCTTC
CDR3aa: CSGTVVIGEQFF

d_gene: TRBD1
abundance: few
j_gene: TRBJ1-6
v_gene: TRBV20-1
CDR3nt: TGCAGTGCCGGCGCCGGGACAGCTTATAATTCACCCCTCCACTTT
CDR3aa: CSAGAGTAYNSPLHF

d_gene: .
abundance: .
j_gene: TRBJ1-1
v_gene: TRBV12-3/TRBV12-4
CDR3nt: TGTGCCAGCAGTTTCGCTTGGGTGAAGGCTGAAGCTTTCTTT
CDR3aa: CASSFAWVKAEAFF

d_gene: TRBD1
abundance: few
j_gene: TRBJ1-1
v_gene: TRBV12-3/TRBV12-4
CDR3nt: TGTGCCAGCAGTCCCCCGGCAGGGGGAATCACTGAAGCTTTCTTT
CDR3aa: CASSPPAGGITEAFF

d_gene: .
abundance: .
j_gene: TRBJ1-2
v_gene: TRBV15
CDR3nt: TGTGCCACCAGCAGAGAGGGGGGCAGCTATGGCTACACCTTC
CDR3aa: CATSREGGSYGYTF

d_gene: TRBD1
abundance: many
j_gene: TRBJ2-5
v_gene: TRBV5-6
CDR3nt: TGTGCCAGCAGCTTCGGGACAGGGGGTTACCAAGAGACCCAGTACTTC
CDR3aa: CASSFGTGGYQETQYF

d_gene: .
abundance: .
j_gene: TRBJ2-5
v_gene: TRBV10-3
CDR3nt: TGTGCCATCAGTGAGACTAGGGGGGACAGCCAAGAGACCCAGTACTTC
CDR3aa: CAISETRGDSQETQYF

d_gene: TRBD1
abundance: .
j_gene: TRBJ1-4
v_gene: TRBV7-8
CDR3nt: TGTGCCAGCAGCCGGAACAGGGACAGTGAAAAACTGTTTTTT
CDR3aa: CASSRNRDSEKLFF

d_gene: TRBD2
abundance: .
j_gene: TRBJ2-7
v_gene: TRBV20-1
CDR3nt: TGCAGTGCTAGCTCGACTAGCGGGCCCTCCTACGAGCAGTACTTC
CDR3aa: CSASSTSGPSYEQYF

d_gene: .
abundance: .
j_gene: TRBJ1-5
v_gene: TRBV7-2
CDR3nt: TGTGCCAGCAGCTTAGAGGTGCCGGGGATTCAGCCCCAGCATTTT
CDR3aa: CASSLEVPGIQPQHF

d_gene: .
abundance: .
j_gene: TRBJ2-1
v_gene: TRBV20-1
CDR3nt: TGCAGTGTCCGAGTTAGCTTTGACAATGAGCAGTTCTTC
CDR3aa: CSVRVSFDNEQFF

d_gene: TRBD1
abundance: .
j_gene: TRBJ1-2
v_gene: TRBV20-1
CDR3nt: TGCAGTGGTACCGGGACAGGGGATAACTATGGCTACACCTTC
CDR3aa: CSGTGTGDNYGYTF

d_gene: TRBD2
abundance: once
j_gene: TRBJ2-3
v_gene: TRBV11-2
CDR3nt: TGTGCCAGCAGCTTTCCGGGGGGGGAAAGCACAGATACGCAGTATTTT
CDR3aa: CASSFPGGESTDTQYF

d_gene: .
abundance: .
j_gene: TRBJ1-6
v_gene: TRBV12-3/TRBV12-4
CDR3nt: TGTGCCAGCAGCCTCCGAGAGAGTGTTAATTCACCCCTCCACTTT
CDR3aa: CASSLRESVNSPLHF

d_gene: TRBD1
abundance: .
j_gene: TRBJ2-1
v_gene: TRBV4-2
CDR3nt: TGTGCCAGCAGCCAGAGGGGACAGGACAATGAGCAGTTCTTC
CDR3aa: CASSQRGQDNEQFF

d_gene: TRBD2
abundance: once
j_gene: TRBJ2-1
v_gene: TRBV24-1
CDR3nt: TGTGCCACCAGCCCCGGGGGGAGCTCCTACAATGAGCAGTTCTTC
CDR3aa: CATSPGGSSYNEQFF

d_gene: .
abundance: few
j_gene: TRBJ2-7
v_gene: TRBV25-1
CDR3nt: TGTGCCAGCAGTAAAAACCGGGTTCCTCTCAGAGACTACGAGCAGTACTTC
CDR3aa: CASSKNRVPLRDYEQYF